These T cell receptor beta chains were read from a single sample in a study of neurological immune-mediated disorders. TCRdb redid the calling of the 5' RACE reads with MiXCR, one entry per CDR3 protein. This table has about 62,000 distinct CDR3 sequences, 3% to 4% appearing once. The source material was PBMCs. The receptor set was obtained from a woman aged 45-65 years with multiple sclerosis. Both conserved end residues are part of each CDR3. A D gene is named only where the DNA matches it firmly. Rows give clone size only sometimes, using once, few, many, or a class for an expanded clone.

v_gene	d_gene	j_gene	abundance	CDR3aa	CDR3nt
TRBV7-9	NA	TRBJ1-1	many	CASSLEVPGTEAFF	TGTGCCAGCAGCTTAGAGGTGCCGGGCACTGAAGCTTTCTTT
TRBV10-3	NA	TRBJ2-3	many	CAISELEWVRDTQYF	TGTGCCATCAGTGAGCTTGAGTGGGTTCGGGATACGCAGTATTTT
TRBV20-1	NA	TRBJ2-1	many	CSARDTYNEQFF	TGCAGTGCCCGGGACACCTACAATGAGCAGTTCTTC
TRBV29-1	NA	TRBJ1-1	many	CSVEAPLETEAFF	TGCAGCGTTGAAGCCCCATTGGAAACTGAAGCTTTCTTT
TRBV20-1	NA	TRBJ2-1	many	CSARRGRGRNEQFF	TGCAGTGCTAGACGGGGTCGCGGGCGCAATGAGCAGTTCTTC
TRBV5-1	NA	TRBJ1-2	many	CASSVGSGYGYTF	TGCGCCAGCAGCGTGGGATCCGGCTATGGCTACACCTTC
TRBV5-6	NA	TRBJ2-3	many	CASSPTASSTDTQYF	TGTGCCAGCAGTCCGACAGCTTCTAGCACAGATACGCAGTATTTT
TRBV20-1	NA	TRBJ2-2	many	CSANRVDTGELFF	TGCAGTGCTAACCGGGTTGACACCGGGGAGCTGTTTTTT
TRBV20-1	TRBD1	TRBJ1-4	NA	CSATGQGKEKLFF	TGCAGTGCTACGGGACAGGGGAAGGAAAAACTGTTTTTT
TRBV5-5	TRBD2	TRBJ2-1	many	CASSLGLADNEQFF	TGTGCCAGCAGCTTGGGACTAGCAGACAATGAGCAGTTCTTC
TRBV20-1	NA	TRBJ1-4	many	CSARASGNEKLFF	TGCAGTGCTAGAGCTTCGGGGAATGAAAAACTGTTTTTT
TRBV20-1	NA	TRBJ1-1	many	CSAPRDVYTEAFF	TGCAGTGCCCCTAGAGATGTTTACACTGAAGCTTTCTTT
TRBV10-3	NA	TRBJ1-4	many	CAISRDATNEKLFF	TGTGCCATCAGTAGGGACGCAACTAATGAAAAACTGTTTTTT
TRBV7-9	TRBD1	TRBJ2-1	many	CASSIGQGALDEQFF	TGTGCCAGCAGCATTGGACAGGGGGCTTTGGATGAGCAGTTCTTC
TRBV20-1	NA	TRBJ1-1	many	CSAGNTEAFF	TGCAGTGCGGGTAACACTGAAGCTTTCTTT
TRBV10-3	NA	TRBJ2-5	many	CAISVPEGGTQYF	TGTGCCATCAGTGTTCCTGAAGGGGGGACCCAGTACTTC
TRBV7-9	NA	TRBJ1-5	few	CASSLGTLGEPQHF	TGTGCCAGCAGCTTAGGTACACTAGGGGAGCCCCAGCATTTT